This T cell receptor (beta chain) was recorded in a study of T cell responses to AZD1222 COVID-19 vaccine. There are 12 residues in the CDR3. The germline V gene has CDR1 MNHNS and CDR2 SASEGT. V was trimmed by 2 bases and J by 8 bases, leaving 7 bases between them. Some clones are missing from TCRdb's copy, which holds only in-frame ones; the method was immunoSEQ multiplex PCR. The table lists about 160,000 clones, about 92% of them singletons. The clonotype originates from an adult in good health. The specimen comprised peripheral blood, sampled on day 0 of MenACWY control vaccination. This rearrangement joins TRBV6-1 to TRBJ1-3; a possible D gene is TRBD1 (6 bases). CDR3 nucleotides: TGTGCCAGCAGTGAATACAGGGACACCATATATTTT. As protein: CASSEYRDTIYF.